A single sample is the source of the 30 T cell receptor beta chains below, sequenced in a study of monozygotic twins with inflammatory bowel disease. TCRdb reprocessed the 5' RACE reads, with one entry per CDR3 protein and no DNA. This sample contains some 170,000 distinct CDR3 sequences. The specimen was blood. The receptors stem from a human donor with ulcerative colitis or Crohn's disease, or a healthy co-twin of an affected twin (not recorded which).

V usage is TRBV20-1 and J usage is TRBJ2-6. The germline V gene encodes CDR1 DFQATT and CDR2 SNEGSKA (reference sequence). CDR3 length equals 13 residues. The CDR3 sequence is CSARDGGANVLTF.

The chain uses TRBV5-1 and TRBJ1-6. The CDR3 extends over 13 amino acids. Germline loops: CDR1 SGHRS, CDR2 YFSETQ. This CDR3 reads CASSRNDNSPLHF.

This rearrangement joins TRBV5-6 to TRBJ1-2; TCRdb selects TRBD1, and the lack of DNA leaves this call unchecked. The germline V gene has CDR1 SGHDT and CDR2 YYEEEE. This CDR3 is 15 amino acids long. CDR3 in amino acids: CASSPTGQHQYGYTF.

The chain recombines TRBV5-1 with TRBJ2-1; the TCRdb D gene call, TRBD2, has no DNA to confirm it. The CDR3 consists of 19 residues. Germline V CDR1 and CDR2: SGHRS, YFSETQ. CDR3 in amino acids: CASSLGLAGLRFSYNEQFF.

J is TRBJ1-2 and V is TRBV20-1; TCRdb calls TRBD1, which cannot be checked without DNA. CDR3 length: 14 residues. The germline gives CDR1 DFQATT, CDR2 SNEGSKA (reference sequence). CDR3: CSAQTGTGGNGYTF.

The chain combines TRBV7-2 with TRBJ2-1; absent DNA, TCRdb's TRBD1 call cannot be checked. This CDR3 has 12 amino acids. CDR1 SGHTA and CDR2 FQGNSA come from the germline V gene. The CDR3 here is CASSLKPPVQFF.

CDR3 sequence: CASSSPRRFYEQYF. The rearrangement links TRBV28 to TRBJ2-7; TCRdb selects TRBD1, and the lack of DNA leaves this call unchecked. The CDR3 contains 14 residues. Germline loops: CDR1 MDHEN, CDR2 SYDVKM.

V usage is TRBV2 and J usage is TRBJ2-1; TCRdb calls TRBD2, which cannot be checked without DNA. Germline assignment: CDR1 SNHLY and CDR2 FYNNEI. CDR3 size: 18 residues. This CDR3 reads CASSVRSGRAYSYNEQFF.

The CDR3 sequence is CSVTTTVPDTQYF. The V and J genes are TRBV29-1 and TRBJ2-3. This CDR3 has 13 amino acids. Looked up from germline, CDR1 is SQVTM and CDR2 is ANQGSEA.

The rearrangement joins TRBV24-1 to TRBJ2-1; with no DNA, the TCRdb D assignment of TRBD1 cannot be verified. Germline loops: CDR1 KGHDR, CDR2 SFDVKD. The CDR3 is 15 amino acids. The CDR3 spells CATSDLGGSRNEQFF.

This sequence joins TRBV9 and TRBJ1-2; TCRdb's D call of TRBD1 is untestable without DNA. The CDR3 has 14 amino acids. From germline, CDR1 is SGDLS and CDR2 YYNGEE. CDR3 region: CASSVSRDNYGYTF.

The V gene is TRBV4-3, the J gene TRBJ1-2; TCRdb selects TRBD1, and the lack of DNA leaves this call unchecked. The CDR3 is made up of 15 amino acids. Per the germline V gene, CDR1 is LGHNA and CDR2 is YSLEER. The CDR3: CASSQAWDKIYGYTF.

The chain uses TRBV15 and TRBJ2-1; TCRdb names TRBD2, which stays unverified in the absence of DNA. The CDR3 extends over 18 amino acids. Per germline, CDR1 LNHNV and CDR2 YYDKDF (reference sequence). CDR3 sequence: CATSRVTPPSGNYNEQFF.

V and J are TRBV5-1 and TRBJ2-1; TCRdb calls TRBD1, which cannot be checked without DNA. Germline CDR1 and CDR2: SGHRS and YFSETQ. This CDR3 is built from 14 residues. CDR3: CASKTVPGGNEQFF.

The chain recombines TRBV25-1 with TRBJ1-2; TCRdb gives TRBD1 as the D gene, but with no DNA this cannot be confirmed. CDR1 and CDR2 (germline): MGHDK, SYGVNS. CDR3 length: 14 amino acids. The chain's CDR3 is CASRDDRTIYGYTF.

This sequence joins TRBV28 and TRBJ1-1. CDR1 and CDR2 from the germline V gene are MDHEN and SYDVKM. This CDR3 region has 16 residues. Here the CDR3 reads CASSPVEGAGNTEAFF.

The rearrangement joins TRBV2 to TRBJ2-3; TCRdb's D call of TRBD2 is untestable without DNA. The germline V gene has CDR1 SNHLY and CDR2 FYNNEI. CDR3 length equals 15 residues. CDR3 region: CASRRRDYRTDTQYF.

The rearrangement uses TRBV3-1 and TRBJ2-7; TCRdb outputs TRBD1, but without DNA this stays unchecked. This CDR3 has 14 residues. In germline, CDR1 is LGHDT, CDR2 YNNKEL (reference sequence). The CDR3 spells CASSHSDRSYEQYF.

J is TRBJ2-2 and V is TRBV7-8; TCRdb's D call of TRBD1 is untestable without DNA. This CDR3 has 12 residues. Germline V CDR1 and CDR2: SGHVS, FQNEAQ. This CDR3 reads CASGTGTGELFF.

This chain uses TRBV5-1 with TRBJ1-3; TCRdb gives TRBD1 as the D gene, but with no DNA this cannot be confirmed. The CDR3 runs 17 residues. CDR1 is SGHRS and CDR2 is YFSETQ in the germline V gene. Here the CDR3 reads CASSLAGTGGYGNTIYF.

The V call is TRBV20-1, the J call TRBJ2-5; TCRdb picks TRBD2, but there is no DNA to check that call. Germline CDR1 reads DFQATT; CDR2 reads SNEGSKA (reference sequence). The CDR3 covers 13 residues. CDR3 residues: CSALAGAGETQYF.

This chain uses TRBV4-2 with TRBJ2-1; TCRdb indicates TRBD2, and absent DNA this call remains unverified. Per the germline V gene, CDR1 is LGHNA and CDR2 is YNFKEQ. This CDR3 is 15 amino acids long. CDR3 in amino acids: CASSPASGGNNEQFF.

This rearrangement joins TRBV7-2 to TRBJ1-2. This CDR3 has 14 residues. The germline CDR1 and CDR2 sequences are SGHTA and FQGNSA. CDR3 loop: CASSLVQNYYGYTF.

V and J are TRBV24-1 and TRBJ1-5. Germline V lookup: CDR1 KGHDR, CDR2 SFDVKD. CDR3 size: 13 residues. CDR3 region: CATSEGGSTPQHF.

The chain is built from TRBV12-3 or TRBV12-4 and TRBJ1-2; TCRdb selects TRBD1, and the lack of DNA leaves this call unchecked. This CDR3 region has 13 residues. The CDR3 region is CASSQPLRVGYTF.

The chain carries TRBV11-2 and TRBJ1-3; TCRdb gives TRBD1 as the D gene, but with no DNA this cannot be confirmed. Germline CDR1 reads SGHAT; CDR2 reads FQNNGV. This CDR3 comprises 15 residues. CDR3 sequence reads: CASSLALPSGNTIYF.

The chain joins TRBV7-6 to TRBJ2-7; TCRdb indicates TRBD1, and absent DNA this call remains unverified. This CDR3 comprises 13 residues. Germline values: CDR1 SGHVS, CDR2 FNYEAQ. CDR3 in amino acids: CASSLERGALQYF. The whole variable domain, remainder taken from reference TRBV7-6 and TRBJ2-7, is GAGVSQSPRYKVTKRGQDVALRCDPISGHVSLYWYRQALGQGPEFLTYFNYEAQQDKSGLPNDRFSAERPEGSISTLTIQRTEQRDSAMYRCASSLERGALQYFGPGTRLTVT.

The chain recombines TRBV19 with TRBJ2-7; the D call from TCRdb, TRBD1, cannot be confirmed without DNA. The CDR3 has 15 residues. Germline V CDR1 and CDR2: LNHDA, SQIVND (reference sequence). CDR3: CASSIRGHLSYEQYF.

The rearrangement links TRBV20-1 to TRBJ1-5. This CDR3 is 14 amino acids long. The germline V gene encodes CDR1 DFQATT and CDR2 SNEGSKA (reference sequence). The chain's CDR3 is CSAPRLGSNQPQHF.

V is TRBV7-9 and J is TRBJ2-3; TCRdb's D gene call, TRBD2, goes unchecked for lack of DNA. CDR3 length: 17 residues. Germline V gene lookup returns CDR1 SEHNR and CDR2 FQNEAQ (reference sequence). CDR3 sequence reads: CASSLGGLAGVSDTQYF. The full variable domain, completed using reference TRBV7-9 and TRBJ2-3, is DTGVSQNPRHKITKRGQNVTFRCDPISEHNRLYWYRQTLGQGPEFLTYFQNEAQLEKSRLLSDRFSAERPKGSFSTLEIQRTEQGDSAMYLCASSLGGLAGVSDTQYFGPGTRLTVL.